This TCR beta chain was sequenced in a study of shared clonotypes between healthy human individuals. Profiling relied on immunoSEQ multiplex PCR, and the TCRdb table lists in-frame clones only, not all of them. The table lists about 1.5 million clones, 95% to 99% of them singletons, with around 0.47% in the top ten. All donors qualified as healthy HIV-negative adults and had experienced no recent acute infections or vaccinations. Comment on this clone: Other DNA sequences of this sample code for an identical CDR3.

The CDR3 has 15 residues. The trim removed 2 bases at V and 7 bases at J, leaving 3 bases unmatched. Looked up from germline, CDR1 is LNHDA and CDR2 is SQIVND (reference sequence). The chain uses TRBV19 and TRBJ2-1; 12 bases are shared with TRBD2. The sequence was obtained from a man aged 25 to 40 in good health. Material for sequencing was naive CD4+ T cells sorted from blood. The subset: CD45RA+ positively selected. For the CDR3, the DNA is TGTGCCAGTAGTATAAGACTAGCGGGAGTTAATGAGCAGTTCTTC. This sequence encodes CASSIRLAGVNEQFF.